This is a list of T cell receptor beta chains from one sample in a study of T cells after yellow fever vaccination. TCRdb fed the 5' RACE reads into MiXCR, producing one record per CDR3 protein. This table holds 340,000 or so distinct CDR3 sequences, around 13% found once. This material consisted of CD4+ T cells sorted from PBMCs, taken 15 days after the yellow fever booster vaccination. These receptors came from a man younger than 30 who received the YFV17D yellow fever vaccine. Both conserved end residues are part of each CDR3. A D gene is named only where the DNA matches it firmly. Clone size appears in some rows only: once, few, many, or a class for an expanded clone.

TRBJ2-3 TRBD2 many TRBV7-2 TGTGCCAGCAGCTTGACCCGAACCGGGGGACTAGTCGGAGATACGCAGTATTTT CASSLTRTGGLVGDTQYF
TRBJ1-4 - once TRBV2 TGTGCCAGCAGTGAAGTGGCAGCAAATGAAAAACTGTTTTTT CASSEVAANEKLFF
TRBJ2-7 TRBD1 few TRBV5-6 TGTGCCAGCACTCGGGGACAGGTCTCCTACGAGCAGTACTTC CASTRGQVSYEQYF
TRBJ1-5 - few TRBV10-3 TGTGCCATCAGCGGGATAAATAGCAATCAGCCCCAGCATTTT CAISGINSNQPQHF
TRBJ2-1 TRBD1 many TRBV5-1 TGCGCCAGCAGCTTCCAACAGGGGCATGAGCAGTTCTTC CASSFQQGHEQFF
TRBJ2-4 TRBD1 few TRBV12-3/TRBV12-4 TGTGCCAGCAGTTCCGGGACAGGGGGCGAGGGCATTCAGTACTTC CASSSGTGGEGIQYF
TRBJ1-5 TRBD1 few TRBV7-2 TGTGCCAGCAGCCCCAGGACAGGGAATCAGCCCCAGCATTTT CASSPRTGNQPQHF
TRBJ2-2 TRBD1 few TRBV6-5 TGTGCCACTGGGACAGCGAACACCGGGGAGCTGTTTTTT CATGTANTGELFF
TRBJ2-3 - - TRBV7-9 TGTGCCAGCAGCCCAACTACCGCCAGCACAGATACGCAGTATTTT CASSPTTASTDTQYF
TRBJ1-1 - - TRBV7-9 TGTGCCAGCAGCTTTCGTTTGCTAGGTGTGGGAGGCACTGAAGCTTTCTTT CASSFRLLGVGGTEAFF
TRBJ2-3 - few TRBV7-2 TGTGCCAGCAGCTTAGCCATCAAAGATACGCAGTATTTT CASSLAIKDTQYF
TRBJ2-7 - - TRBV6-5 TGTGCCAGCAGTTACGGGGGGGCATCCTACGAGCAGTACTTC CASSYGGASYEQYF
TRBJ2-1 - - TRBV6-6 TGTGCCAGCAGTTCGGGTGTACATGAGCAGTTCTTC CASSSGVHEQFF
TRBJ2-1 - - TRBV12-3/TRBV12-4 TGTGCCAGCAGTTCCCACTCTGGGACCGCCGAAGAGCAGTTCTTC CASSSHSGTAEEQFF
TRBJ2-5 - - TRBV5-4 TGTGCCAGCAGCTTGGCCCTTAGCAAGGAGACCCAGTACTTC CASSLALSKETQYF
TRBJ1-1 - - TRBV7-2 TGTGCCAGCAGCTCCTACAGGGATAGAGCTTTCTTT CASSSYRDRAFF
TRBJ1-1 - few TRBV20-1 TGCAGTGCTAGAGACCCCCAGGCCCAGGACACTGAAGCTTTCTTT CSARDPQAQDTEAFF
TRBJ1-3 - few TRBV18 TGTGCCAGCTCACCTCGGAACAGGGTAGACGGAAACACCATATATTTT CASSPRNRVDGNTIYF
TRBJ2-3 - - TRBV19 TGTGCCATTCGGACTGACACAGATACGCAGTATTTT CAIRTDTDTQYF
TRBJ1-2 - - TRBV5-6 TGTGCCAGCAGCTTGTCCCTCGGTGGATCTAACTATGGCTACACCTTC CASSLSLGGSNYGYTF
TRBJ2-1 - few TRBV7-2 TGTGCCAGCAGCTGGCAAAACTCCTACAATGAGCAGTTCTTC CASSWQNSYNEQFF
TRBJ2-5 - many TRBV5-1 TGTGCCAGCAGCTACGATCGGGAGACCCAGTACTTC CASSYDRETQYF
TRBJ2-2 - - TRBV11-2 TGTGCCAGCAGACCCGTCGCGACTAACACCGGGGAGCTGTTTTTT CASRPVATNTGELFF
TRBJ2-2 TRBD2 - TRBV10-3 TGTGCCATCAGTGAGCCCAATTCAGCGGGGACGGCCGGGGAGCTGTTTTTT CAISEPNSAGTAGELFF
TRBJ2-1 - many TRBV19 TGTGCCAGTAGTAAGAGGGCCGGAGCGGACTACAATGAGCAGTTCTTC CASSKRAGADYNEQFF
TRBJ1-3 - once TRBV6-5 TGTGCCAGCAGTTGGGGAAACACCATATATTTT CASSWGNTIYF
TRBJ1-2 - few TRBV9 TGTGCCAGCAGCGTAGGTACCCGGGGGTATGGCTACACCTTC CASSVGTRGYGYTF
TRBJ2-1 TRBD2 - TRBV9 TGTGCCAGCAGCGTAGGGGGACTAGCGTTGAGCTCCTACAATGAGCAGTTCTTC CASSVGGLALSSYNEQFF
TRBJ1-2 TRBD1 few TRBV28 TGTGCCAGCAGTTTCCCCCGGACAGGGGGGGGCTACACCTTC CASSFPRTGGGYTF
TRBJ1-1 - - TRBV18 TGTGCCAGCTCACCACCGGCAGTGAACACTGAAGCTTTCTTT CASSPPAVNTEAFF
TRBJ2-1 - few TRBV24-1 TGTGCCACCAGTGATCCCAGGGGTAGCAATGAGCAGTTCTTC CATSDPRGSNEQFF
TRBJ2-6 TRBD1 - TRBV27 TGTGCCAGCAGTTTCGACAGGGGGCCGGCTGGGGCCAACGTCCTGACTTTC CASSFDRGPAGANVLTF
TRBJ2-7 - few TRBV7-8 TGTGCCAGCAGCTGGGACCTTACTTCCGAGCAGTACTTC CASSWDLTSEQYF
TRBJ1-3 - few TRBV19 TGTGCCAGTAGTATTCCTGGATCTGGAAACACCATATATTTT CASSIPGSGNTIYF
TRBJ2-3 TRBD2 few TRBV6-6 TGTGCCAGTCCAAAACGGGGTAGCGGGGGACCTGCAGATACGCAGTATTTT CASPKRGSGGPADTQYF
TRBJ2-3 - - TRBV29-1 TGCAGCGTTGGGGGGGGCACAGATACGCAGTATTTT CSVGGGTDTQYF
TRBJ2-7 TRBD1 few TRBV7-2 TGTGCCAGCAGCCAACGGACAGGGCCCTACGAGCAGTACTTC CASSQRTGPYEQYF
TRBJ1-3 - few TRBV5-1 TGCGCCAGCAGCTTGGAAGGGAGTGAAAACACCATATATTTT CASSLEGSENTIYF
TRBJ2-3 - few TRBV20-1 TGCAGTGCTCCCGACGCAGGGCGGGGGCGGACAGATACGCAGTATTTT CSAPDAGRGRTDTQYF
TRBJ2-1 - - TRBV20-1 TGCAGTGCAAAAGGACAGTGGGAGTTGTACCACGATGAGCAGTTCTTC CSAKGQWELYHDEQFF
TRBJ2-3 - many TRBV7-8 TGTGCCAGCAGCTTACCTTCCGAAAGGGGTGATACGCAGTATTTT CASSLPSERGDTQYF
TRBJ1-1 - few TRBV9 TGTGCCAGCGGGAAACCCGCCCAGGATCGAGACACTGAAGCTTTCTTT CASGKPAQDRDTEAFF
TRBJ2-2 - - TRBV20-1 TGCAGTGCTAGGGATCCGACGGGGCTATACACCGGGGAGCTGTTTTTT CSARDPTGLYTGELFF
TRBJ1-1 - - TRBV9 TGTGCCAGCAGCGGCTGGGCCACTGAAGCTTTCTTT CASSGWATEAFF
TRBJ2-2 TRBD1 few TRBV4-3 TGCGCCAGCAGCCCGGAAGGGGGACAGGGGTTGTTTTTT CASSPEGGQGLFF
TRBJ1-2 - few TRBV4-1 TGCGCCAGCAGCCACCTAGGACGTACGACTAACTATGGCTACACCTTC CASSHLGRTTNYGYTF
TRBJ1-1 - few TRBV6-2/TRBV6-3 TGTGCCAGCAGTATAGTTGGGAACACTGAAGCTTTCTTT CASSIVGNTEAFF